This T cell receptor beta chain was captured by sequencing in a study of cytomegalovirus exposure and HLA in healthy donors. CDR1 and CDR2 from the germline V gene are SGHKS and YYEKEE (reference sequence). The J segment lost 4 bases and the V segment lost 4 bases, leaving 10 bases of the junction unmatched. The CDR3 length is 15 residues. The PCR had 60 Vbeta and 13 Jbeta primers. Repertoires were generated with immunoSEQ multiplex PCR, while TCRdb's copy carries only in-frame clones and drops some. The repertoire has some 56,000 clones, around 50% of them found once; the top ten carry approximately 12%. There are a few counts of this clone. This cohort consisted of healthy bone marrow donors.

This sequence was found in a human donor in good health. The rearrangement links TRBV5-5 to TRBJ1-1, with 7 positions matching TRBD1. The material sequenced was PBMCs. CDR3 region: CASSGDRYRSTEAFF. The CDR3 region has the DNA TGTGCCAGCAGCGGGGACAGATACCGTAGCACTGAAGCTTTCTTT. The full variable domain, with the rest looked up from reference TRBV5-5 and TRBJ1-1, is DAGVTQSPTHLIKTRGQQVTLRCSPISGHKSVSWYQQVLGQGPQFIFQYYEKEERGRGNFPDRFSARQFPNYSSELNVNALLLGDSALYLCASSGDRYRSTEAFFGQGTRLTVV.